The sequence of this T cell receptor (beta chain) was determined in a study of blood T cell repertoires in COVID-19. The V gene's germline CDR1 is MDHEN and CDR2 SYDVKM. The J segment lost 8 bases and the V segment lost 4 bases, leaving 7 bases of the junction unmatched. The CDR3 runs 15 residues. The table came from immunoSEQ multiplex PCR; TCRdb's copy has only in-frame clones and leaves some out. The sample lists roughly 26,000 clones, about nine tenths seen once, with under 3.5% in the top ten. In this sample, this clone turned up once. Sequenced material: peripheral blood. This rearrangement joins TRBV28 to TRBJ2-1; TRBD1 agrees at 11 bases. This receptor was identified in a human donor in a cohort sampled during active COVID-19. CDR3 protein: CASSSTGTGGDEQFF. The DNA of the CDR3 is TGTGCCAGCAGTTCCACCGGGACAGGGGGGGATGAGCAGTTCTTC. Full variable domain (outside the CDR3, taken from reference TRBV28 and TRBJ2-1): DVKVTQSSRYLVKRTGEKVFLECVQDMDHENMFWYRQDPGLGLRLIYFSYDVKMKEKGDIPEGYSVSREKKERFSLILESASTNQTSMYLCASSSTGTGGDEQFFGPGTRLTVL.